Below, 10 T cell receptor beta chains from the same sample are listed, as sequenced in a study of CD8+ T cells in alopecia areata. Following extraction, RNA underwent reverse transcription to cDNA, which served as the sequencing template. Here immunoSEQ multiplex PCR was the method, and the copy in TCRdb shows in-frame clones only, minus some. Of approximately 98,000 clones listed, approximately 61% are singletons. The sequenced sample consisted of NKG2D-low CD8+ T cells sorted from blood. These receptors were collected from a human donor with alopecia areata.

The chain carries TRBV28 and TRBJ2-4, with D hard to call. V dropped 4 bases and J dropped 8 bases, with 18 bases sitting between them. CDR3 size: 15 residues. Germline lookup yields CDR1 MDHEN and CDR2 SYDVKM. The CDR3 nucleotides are TGTGCCAGCAGTTCCCCACTAACGGCAATTGACATTCAGTACTTC. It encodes CASSSPLTAIDIQYF.

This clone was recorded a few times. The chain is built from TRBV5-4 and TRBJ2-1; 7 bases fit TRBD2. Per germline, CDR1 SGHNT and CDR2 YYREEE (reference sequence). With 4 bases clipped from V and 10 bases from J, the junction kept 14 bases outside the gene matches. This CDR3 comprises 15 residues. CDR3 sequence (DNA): TGTGCCAGCAGCCAACGCGGGACTACTCCGCGAGAGCAGTTCTTC. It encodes CASSQRGTTPREQFF.

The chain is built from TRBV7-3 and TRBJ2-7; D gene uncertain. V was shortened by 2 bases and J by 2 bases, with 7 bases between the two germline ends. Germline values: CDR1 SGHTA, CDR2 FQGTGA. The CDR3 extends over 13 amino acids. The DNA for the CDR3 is TGTGCCAGCAGCTTAGCAGGAGCCTACGAGCAGTACTTC. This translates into CASSLAGAYEQYF.

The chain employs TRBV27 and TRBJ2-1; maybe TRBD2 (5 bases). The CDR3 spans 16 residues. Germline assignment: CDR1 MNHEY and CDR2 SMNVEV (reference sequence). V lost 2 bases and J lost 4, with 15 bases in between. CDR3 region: CASSLLSVAGYNEQFF. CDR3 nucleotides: TGTGCCAGCAGTTTACTTAGCGTGGCTGGTTACAATGAGCAGTTCTTC.

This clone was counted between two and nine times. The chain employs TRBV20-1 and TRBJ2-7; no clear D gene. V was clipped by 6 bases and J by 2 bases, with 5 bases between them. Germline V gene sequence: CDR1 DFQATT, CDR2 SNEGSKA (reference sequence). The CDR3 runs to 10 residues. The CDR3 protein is CSAPAYEQYF. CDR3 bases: TGCAGTGCCCCGGCCTACGAGCAGTACTTC.

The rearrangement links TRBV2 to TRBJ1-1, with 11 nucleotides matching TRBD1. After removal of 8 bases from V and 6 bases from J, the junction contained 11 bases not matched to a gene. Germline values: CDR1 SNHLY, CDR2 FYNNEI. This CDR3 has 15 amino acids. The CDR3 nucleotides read TGTGCCAGCCCCGGGACAGGGGGGGGTTGGGCTGAAGCTTTCTTT. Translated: CASPGTGGGWAEAFF.

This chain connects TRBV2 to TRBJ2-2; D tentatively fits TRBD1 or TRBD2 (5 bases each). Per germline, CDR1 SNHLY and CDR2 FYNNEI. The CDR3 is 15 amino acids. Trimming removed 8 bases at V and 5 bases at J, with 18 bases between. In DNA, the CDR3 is TGTGCCAGCTGGGGGACGGCCCGAGTAACCGGGGAGCTGTTTTTT. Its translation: CASWGTARVTGELFF.

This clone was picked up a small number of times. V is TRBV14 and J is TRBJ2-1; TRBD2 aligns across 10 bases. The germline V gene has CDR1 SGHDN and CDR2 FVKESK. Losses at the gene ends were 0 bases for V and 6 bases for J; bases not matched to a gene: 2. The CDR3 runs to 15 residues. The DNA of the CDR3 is TGTGCCAGCAGCCAAGAGGCTAGCGGGGGCAATGAGCAGTTCTTC. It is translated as CASSQEASGGNEQFF. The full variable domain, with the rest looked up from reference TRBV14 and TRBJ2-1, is EAGVTQFPSHSVIEKGQTVTLRCDPISGHDNLYWYRRVMGKEIKFLLHFVKESKQDESGMPNNRFLAERTGGTYSTLKVQPAELEDSGVYFCASSQEASGGNEQFFGPGTRLTVL.

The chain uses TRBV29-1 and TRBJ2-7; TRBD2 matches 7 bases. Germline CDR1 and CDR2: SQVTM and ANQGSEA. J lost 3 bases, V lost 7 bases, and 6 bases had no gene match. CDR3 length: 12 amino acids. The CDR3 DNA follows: TGCAGCGGGCGGGAGCGTGACTACGAGCAGTACTTC. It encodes CSGRERDYEQYF.

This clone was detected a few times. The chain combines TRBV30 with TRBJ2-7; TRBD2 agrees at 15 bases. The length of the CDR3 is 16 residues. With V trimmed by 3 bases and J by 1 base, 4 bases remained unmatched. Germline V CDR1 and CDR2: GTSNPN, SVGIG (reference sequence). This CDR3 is CAWRTGTSGRSYEQYF. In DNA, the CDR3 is TGTGCCTGGAGGACCGGGACTAGCGGGAGGTCCTACGAGCAGTACTTC.